A selection of T cell receptor beta chains follows, all from one sample in a study of CD8 T cells in ankylosing spondylitis. A single record per CDR3 protein comes from TCRdb applying MiXCR to the 5' RACE reads. The data hold 300,000 to 400,000 distinct CDR3 sequences, with 14% to 15% observed a single time. The specimen sequenced was blood, either unsorted or a sorted T cell fraction (not recorded which). All receptors come from a male donor with ankylosing spondylitis or in good health (not recorded which). Both conserved end residues are part of each CDR3. The D gene is left open where the match is weak. Clone sizes are given selectively: once, few, many, or a class where the clone is expanded.

clone_size,d_call,cdr3_length,j_call,v_call,cdr3_nt,cdr3_aa
few,TRBD1,16,TRBJ2-3,TRBV6-5,TGTGCCAGCAGTTACTCCGGGACAGGGGGCACAGATACGCAGTATTTT,CASSYSGTGGTDTQYF
few,TRBD1,18,TRBJ1-4,TRBV12-3/TRBV12-4,TGTGCCAGCAGTTTAGAACAGGGGAGGGGACTAACTAATGAAAAACTGTTTTTT,CASSLEQGRGLTNEKLFF
.,.,14,TRBJ2-7,TRBV4-1,TGCGCCAGCAGCCAAGAACGGCACATCTACGAGCAGTACTTC,CASSQERHIYEQYF
many,.,11,TRBJ2-3,TRBV7-2,TGTGCCAGCGGCAGCACAGATACGCAGTATTTT,CASGSTDTQYF
many,.,15,TRBJ2-1,TRBV7-8,TGTGCCAGCAGCTTGCTATACGGGGCTCACAATGAGCAGTTCTTC,CASSLLYGAHNEQFF
many,.,13,TRBJ2-4,TRBV7-9,TGTGCCAGCAGCTTGTCTAGCGTTAACATTCAGTACTTC,CASSLSSVNIQYF
.,.,15,TRBJ1-5,TRBV11-2,TGTGCCAGCAGCTCCCTGACGGGGAGCAATCAGCCCCAGCATTTT,CASSSLTGSNQPQHF
many,.,15,TRBJ1-4,TRBV10-2,TGCGCCAGCAGAGATCCAACAGGGTTATCGGAAAAACTGTTTTTT,CASRDPTGLSEKLFF
.,TRBD2,17,TRBJ2-7,TRBV12-3/TRBV12-4,TGTGCCAGCAGTACCCCCCGTGGGGGGGGTAGCTCCTACGAGCAGTACTTT,CASSTPRGGGSSYEQYF
many,TRBD1,14,TRBJ2-1,TRBV11-2,TGTGCCAGCAGTTCACGACAGGGTTTTGATGAGCAGTTCTTC,CASSSRQGFDEQFF
few,TRBD1,15,TRBJ2-6,TRBV25-1,TGTGCCAGCAGTGATACAGGGGCTGGGGCCAACGTCCTGACTTTC,CASSDTGAGANVLTF
few,.,15,TRBJ2-1,TRBV11-1,TGTGCCAGCAGCGCACTAGGCGTGTACGACAATGAGCAGTTCTTC,CASSALGVYDNEQFF
many,.,10,TRBJ1-4,TRBV29-1,TGCAGCGGGTTAAATGAAAAACTGTTTTTT,CSGLNEKLFF
few,.,16,TRBJ2-3,TRBV5-1,TGCGCCAGCAGCTTGGATGGTAGGAGTAGCACAGATACGCAGTATTTT,CASSLDGRSSTDTQYF
.,.,16,TRBJ2-1,TRBV4-1,TGCGCCAGCAGCCCACGCGGGGGACAGGCTTACAATGAGCAGTTCTTC,CASSPRGGQAYNEQFF
few,TRBD1,14,TRBJ2-2,TRBV19,TGTGCCAGCTTCCACTCAGGGGGCACCGGGGAGCTGTTTTTT,CASFHSGGTGELFF
.,.,13,TRBJ1-2,TRBV29-1,TGCAGCGTTACGGCCGGAGGCAGGGATGGCTACACCTTC,CSVTAGGRDGYTF
.,TRBD1,14,TRBJ1-4,TRBV2,TGTGCCAGCAGGGACAGGTTAGGAAGTGAAAAACTGTTTTTT,CASRDRLGSEKLFF
many,TRBD2,20,TRBJ2-7,TRBV5-1,TGCGCCAGCAGTAGCGGTCAGACAGCCGACCTTCTAGCGGGTGCCTACGAGCAGTACTTC,CASSSGQTADLLAGAYEQYF
few,.,13,TRBJ2-7,TRBV28,TGTGCCAGCAGTTTTTCTCTAGCCTACGAGCAGTACTTC,CASSFSLAYEQYF
few,TRBD2,14,TRBJ2-7,TRBV20-1,TGCAGTGCCAACGACATAGCGGGAGGGGACGAGCAGTACTTC,CSANDIAGGDEQYF
few,TRBD2,17,TRBJ2-1,TRBV18,TGTGCCAGCTCACCACTAGCGGGAGGGAGCTCCTACAATGAGCAGTTCTTC,CASSPLAGGSSYNEQFF
few,.,15,TRBJ2-1,TRBV12-3/TRBV12-4,TGTGCCAGCAGTTTAAAAGCACAGAACCCCAATGAGCAGTTCTTC,CASSLKAQNPNEQFF
few,.,14,TRBJ1-4,TRBV7-2,TGTGCCAGCAGCCCGAGGGACGCTAATGAAAAACTGTTTTTT,CASSPRDANEKLFF
.,.,13,TRBJ1-2,TRBV3-1,TGTGCCAGCAGCGATGTGGGTAACTATGGCTACACCTTC,CASSDVGNYGYTF
.,.,16,TRBJ1-2,TRBV3-1,TGTGCCTGCAGCCAAGTAAATAGGGAGGGGCAGGACGGCTACACCTTC,CACSQVNREGQDGYTF
few,.,13,TRBJ2-3,TRBV20-1,TGCAGGAGTGCGTCTCGACTCACAGATACGCAGTATTTT,CRSASRLTDTQYF
few,.,12,TRBJ1-1,TRBV25-1,TGTGCCAGCAGTGGGGACGGGACTGAAGCTTTCTTT,CASSGDGTEAFF
.,.,14,TRBJ2-1,TRBV6-5,TGTGCCAGCAGTAACCTAGGACAGTCCAATGAGCAGTTCTTC,CASSNLGQSNEQFF
.,TRBD2,15,TRBJ2-1,TRBV15,TGTGCCACCAGCAGAGAACTAGCGGGGGGCAATGAGCAGTTCTTC,CATSRELAGGNEQFF
many,.,11,TRBJ1-1,TRBV12-3/TRBV12-4,TGTGCCAGCAGCTTAAGGACTGAAGCTTTCTTT,CASSLRTEAFF
.,.,17,TRBJ1-3,TRBV12-3/TRBV12-4,TGTGCCAGCAGTTTAGAGCGATATACTCGCTCTGGAAACACCATATATTTT,CASSLERYTRSGNTIYF
few,TRBD1,16,TRBJ1-5,TRBV10-1,TGCGCCAGCAGTGATGGACAGGGCGTTAGCAATCAGCCCCAGCATTTT,CASSDGQGVSNQPQHF
.,TRBD2,15,TRBJ2-2,TRBV19,TGTGCCAGTAGTATTAAGACTAGCTTAACCGGGGAGCTGTTTTTT,CASSIKTSLTGELFF
.,.,13,TRBJ2-1,TRBV14,TGTGCCAGCAGCCCGGTGGGTTCCAATGAGCAGTTCTTC,CASSPVGSNEQFF
.,.,18,TRBJ2-7,TRBV21-1,TGTGCCAGCAGCAAAGTCCTACTAGCGGACCCACTTATCTACGAGCAGTACTTC,CASSKVLLADPLIYEQYF
few,.,17,TRBJ2-2,TRBV7-9,TGTGCCAGCAGCTTAGGTGGGGGCGGATTGAACACCGGGGAGCTGTTTTTT,CASSLGGGGLNTGELFF
.,.,15,TRBJ2-3,TRBV7-2,TGTGCCAGCAGCTTACCGGGACCCCACACAGATACGCAGTATTTT,CASSLPGPHTDTQYF
.,.,14,TRBJ2-3,TRBV10-3,TGTGCCATCAGGGAGGCGCTAAACACAGATACGCAGTATTTT,CAIREALNTDTQYF
many,.,15,TRBJ2-2,TRBV2,TGTGCCAGCACGGAACAGGGTTTGAACACCGGGGAGCTGTTTTTT,CASTEQGLNTGELFF
.,.,14,TRBJ2-4,TRBV5-5,TGTGCCAGCAGTCCCGGGGTGGCCAAAAACATTCAGTACTTC,CASSPGVAKNIQYF
many,TRBD2,16,TRBJ2-2,TRBV29-1,TGCAGCGTTGCGGCTAGCGGGGGGGCCGACACCGGGGAGCTGTTTTTT,CSVAASGGADTGELFF
many,TRBD1,14,TRBJ2-3,TRBV20-1,TGCAGTGCTAGACAGGGGGATAGCACAGATACGCAGTATTTT,CSARQGDSTDTQYF
.,.,12,TRBJ2-3,TRBV7-9,TGTGCCAGCAGTCGCGCCCCAGATACGCAGTATTTT,CASSRAPDTQYF
.,TRBD2,15,TRBJ2-3,TRBV10-3,TGTGCCATCAGCCCGGGACTAGCAAGCACAGATACGCAGTATTTT,CAISPGLASTDTQYF
.,.,14,TRBJ2-5,TRBV12-3/TRBV12-4,TGTGCCAGCAGTTTTAGGACAGCTCAAGAGACCCAGTACTTC,CASSFRTAQETQYF
.,.,14,TRBJ1-1,TRBV7-9,TGTGCCAGCAGCTTAGGGGGGGTGAGCACTGAAGCTTTCTTT,CASSLGGVSTEAFF
.,.,11,TRBJ2-1,TRBV7-8,TGTGCCAGCAGCTTGGGGCAGGATCAGTTCTTC,CASSLGQDQFF
few,TRBD1,12,TRBJ2-7,TRBV29-1,TGCAGCGCCGGGGGGACAGGGTACGAGCAGTACTTC,CSAGGTGYEQYF
many,.,15,TRBJ1-6,TRBV15,TGTGCCACCAGCAGAGAACAGCTGCCTAATTCACCCCTCCACTTT,CATSREQLPNSPLHF
few,.,18,TRBJ2-1,TRBV20-1,TGCAGTGCTAGAGATTTGGGAGCCAGCGGATTACATTACAATGAGCAGTTCTTC,CSARDLGASGLHYNEQFF
.,.,14,TRBJ2-7,TRBV3-1,TGTGCCAGCAGCCAAAGGGGATCTACCTACGAGCAGTACTTC,CASSQRGSTYEQYF
.,.,14,TRBJ2-3,TRBV7-7,TGTGCCAGCAGCCCAACAGGGAGCACAGATACGCAGTATTTT,CASSPTGSTDTQYF